A single sample is the source of the 20 T cell receptor beta chains below, sequenced in a study of CD8 T cells in Susac syndrome. A quantity of roughly 0.5 to 1 ug RNA underwent reverse transcription using random hexamers. TCRdb used MiXCR to reprocess the immunoSEQ multiplex PCR reads, holding one entry per CDR3 protein. This repertoire shows roughly 140,000 distinct CDR3 sequences, 94% found once; its top ten account for 0.25% to 0.3%. Sequencing used CD8+ T cells from PBMCs. Receptors were obtained from a human donor in good health.

The chain carries TRBV30 and TRBJ2-5, with 7 bases lining up with TRBD1. The junction had 4 bases not matched to a gene; V was cut back by 5 bases and J by 4 bases. The CDR3 sequence is 12 residues long. In germline, CDR1 is GTSNPN, CDR2 SVGIG (reference sequence). CDR3 nucleotides: TGTGCCTGGGGCGACAGGGTAGAGACCCAGTACTTC. Translation gives CAWGDRVETQYF.

The V and J genes are TRBV15 and TRBJ2-7; 7 bases fit TRBD2. Per germline, CDR1 LNHNV and CDR2 YYDKDF (reference sequence). With V trimmed by 9 bases and J by 0 bases, 8 bases remained unmatched. This CDR3 contains 14 residues. The CDR3 nucleotides read TGTGCCACGGGGCTAGCGGAACTCTCCTACGAGCAGTACTTC. Translation: CATGLAELSYEQYF.

The chain couples TRBV5-4 to TRBJ2-6, with 7 bases lining up with TRBD1. The CDR3 loop spans 19 amino acids. CDR1 SGHNT and CDR2 YYREEE come from the germline V gene (reference sequence). Germline trimming cut 3 bases from V and 2 bases from J; bases unmatched to any gene: 14. CDR3 bases: TGTGCCAGCAGCTGGAGTCTCGGACAGGCTGTAACTGGGGCCAACGTCCTGACTTTC. Amino acids: CASSWSLGQAVTGANVLTF.

The chain combines TRBV5-1 with TRBJ1-1; weak D call: TRBD1 (6 bases). CDR1 is SGHRS, CDR2 YFSETQ, per germline. This CDR3 has 13 residues. The germline V and J ends were trimmed by 4 bases and 7 bases, with 14 bases remaining between them. The CDR3 DNA sequence: TGCGCCAGCAGCCCCGGGACAATGGGTGAAGCTTTCTTT. Its protein product is CASSPGTMGEAFF.

The chain has TRBV6-2 or TRBV6-3 and TRBJ2-3; D not certain. V gave up 2 bases and J gave up 0 bases, with 12 bases separating them. This CDR3 is 16 amino acids long. CDR1 MNHEY and CDR2 SVGEGT come from the germline V gene. The CDR3 protein is CASSYDGGTSTDTQYF. CDR3 bases: TGTGCCAGCAGTTACGATGGCGGAACTAGCACAGATACGCAGTATTTT.

V gene TRBV20-1 combines with J gene TRBJ1-1, with a weak D call TRBD1 (6 bases). V was trimmed by 2 bases and J by 5 bases, leaving 15 bases between them. The CDR3 is made up of 14 amino acids. Germline lookup yields CDR1 DFQATT and CDR2 SNEGSKA (reference sequence). CDR3 region: CSARPYREFTEAFF. In nucleotides, the CDR3 is TGCAGTGCTAGACCCTACAGGGAATTTACTGAAGCTTTCTTT.

This rearrangement joins TRBV5-1 to TRBJ2-3, with a possible D match to TRBD1 (5 bases). CDR3 length equals 16 residues. V lost 4 bases, J lost 4 bases, and 19 bases lay in between. The germline V gene has CDR1 SGHRS and CDR2 YFSETQ. In nucleotides, the CDR3 is TGCGCCAGCAGCCCCCAGGCCTGGGGCGCCTCAGATACGCAGTATTTT. Its translation: CASSPQAWGASDTQYF.

This chain joins TRBV15 and TRBJ2-1; TRBD2 matches at 11 bases. Germline V gives CDR1 LNHNV, CDR2 YYDKDF (reference sequence). This CDR3 comprises 14 residues. Losses at the gene ends were 3 bases for V and 7 bases for J; bases not matched to a gene: 2. DNA of the CDR3: TGTGCCACCAGCAGGGGACTAGCGGCGAATGAGCAGTTCTTC. It encodes CATSRGLAANEQFF.

The genes are TRBV21-1 and TRBJ2-1; no DNA check was done on the table's D call, TRBD2. TRBV21-1 is deemed a pseudogene. The CDR3 is 17 amino acids. The CDR3 DNA is TGTGCCAGCAGCAAAGAAGAGACTAGCGGCCACCCTAATGAGCAGTTCTTC. Amino acid sequence: CASSKEETSGHPNEQFF.

This clonotype was detected only once. J is TRBJ2-5 and V is TRBV28; D perhaps matches TRBD2 (5 bases). The CDR3 runs 14 residues. Looked up from germline, CDR1 is MDHEN and CDR2 is SYDVKM. V was pared by 7 bases and J by 0 bases, with 12 bases between. CDR3 sequence: CASKEARYQETQYF. CDR3 DNA: TGTGCCAGCAAGGAGGCGAGGTACCAAGAGACCCAGTACTTC. The full variable domain, its missing parts supplied by reference TRBV28 and TRBJ2-5, is DVKVTQSSRYLVKRTGEKVFLECVQDMDHENMFWYRQDPGLGLRLIYFSYDVKMKEKGDIPEGYSVSREKKERFSLILESASTNQTSMYLCASKEARYQETQYFGPGTRLLVL.

J is TRBJ2-1 and V is TRBV29-1; 9 bases match TRBD1. V lost 2 bases to trimming and J lost 15 bases; unmatched junction nucleotides: 5. This CDR3 comprises 11 residues. Germline-derived CDR1 and CDR2 are SQVTM and ANQGSEA. This chain's CDR3 is CSVELGTGLFF. The CDR3 nucleotides read TGCAGCGTTGAATTAGGGACAGGGTTGTTCTTC.

The genes are TRBV7-9 and TRBJ2-5, with 8 bases matching TRBD2. V dropped 4 bases and J dropped 0; count of bases not matched to a gene: 7. The CDR3 spans 16 residues. The germline V gene has CDR1 SEHNR and CDR2 FQNEAQ (reference sequence). CDR3 bases: TGTGCCAGCAGCTCCGTGAGCGGGAGCCACCAAGAGACCCAGTACTTC. It is translated as CASSSVSGSHQETQYF.

This chain links TRBV27 with TRBJ1-1; D is possibly TRBD1 (6 bases). V gave up 6 bases and J gave up 6 bases, with 26 bases separating them. Germline V gene data show CDR1 as MNHEY and CDR2 as SMNVEV (reference sequence). This CDR3 is built from 17 residues. As DNA, the CDR3 is TGTGCCAGCAGACTCCATACAGGGTTTAACTTATTGTCTGAAGCTTTCTTT. Protein product: CASRLHTGFNLLSEAFF.

This chain connects TRBV27 to TRBJ1-2; D unclear. The V and J ends lost 7 bases and 4 bases respectively, with 16 bases between them. Germline V lookup: CDR1 MNHEY, CDR2 SMNVEV (reference sequence). The CDR3 sequence is 14 residues long. DNA for the CDR3: TGTGCCAGCACCTCGGCCGGGCAAGCCTATGGCTACACCTTC. Encoded protein: CASTSAGQAYGYTF.

The gene calls are TRBV29-1 and TRBJ2-7; 11 bases match TRBD2. The CDR3 is 14 amino acids. V trimming: 2 bases; J trimming: 5 bases; junction bases outside the gene matches: 5. Looked up from germline, CDR1 is SQVTM and CDR2 is ANQGSEA. The CDR3 DNA follows: TGCAGCGTTGAACTGACTAGCGGGACCAACGAGCAGTACTTC. Translating it yields CSVELTSGTNEQYF.

The rearrangement links TRBV28 to TRBJ2-7; D tentatively fits TRBD1 or TRBD2 (5 bases each). Germline lookup yields CDR1 MDHEN and CDR2 SYDVKM. The V end was cut by 3 bases, the J end by 5 bases, with 11 bases between. The CDR3 consists of 13 residues. The CDR3 spells CASSFRGPNEQYF. CDR3 sequence (DNA): TGTGCCAGCAGTTTTAGGGGACCTAACGAGCAGTACTTC.

The V and J genes are TRBV6-2 or TRBV6-3 and TRBJ2-3; no firm D call. The CDR3 spans 11 residues. Trimming shortened V by 6 bases and J by 6 bases, and 7 bases separated the two germline ends. Germline CDR1 MNHEY, CDR2 SVGEGT. The CDR3 loop reads CASRLGDTQYF. The CDR3, as DNA: TGTGCCAGCAGACTGGGGGATACGCAGTATTTT.

The CDR3 loop is CASSTMTIDGYTF. The CDR3 region has the DNA TGTGCCAGCAGTACTATGACGATCGATGGCTACACCTTC. V usage is TRBV9 and J usage is TRBJ1-2; D unclear. This CDR3 has 13 residues. V lost 5 bases, J lost 6 bases, and 14 bases lay in between. Germline assignment: CDR1 SGDLS and CDR2 YYNGEE. Variable domain in full (rest from reference TRBV9 and TRBJ1-2): DSGVTQTPKHLITATGQRVTLRCSPRSGDLSVYWYQQSLDQGLQFLIQYYNGEERAKGNILERFSAQQFPDLHSELNLSSLELGDSALYFCASSTMTIDGYTFGSGTRLTVV.

This chain uses TRBV11-1 with TRBJ2-7; 7 nucleotides line up with TRBD1. CDR3 length: 14 residues. Germline V gives CDR1 SGHAT, CDR2 FQDESV (reference sequence). J lost 3 bases, V lost 4 bases, and 6 bases had no gene match. CDR3 protein: CASSYRQGNYEQYF. The CDR3 DNA sequence: TGTGCCAGCAGCTATCGACAGGGCAACTACGAGCAGTACTTC.

This clonotype was observed a single time. This chain joins TRBV7-8 and TRBJ2-7; TRBD1 is a possible D gene (5 bases). Germline assignment: CDR1 SGHVS and CDR2 FQNEAQ. There are 16 residues in the CDR3. Trimming took 1 base from V and 0 from J, leaving 13 bases between them. The CDR3 region has the DNA TGTGCCAGCAGCTTAGTGACAGCCAGGAGCTCCTACGAGCAGTACTTC. Translating it yields CASSLVTARSSYEQYF. The complete variable domain, with remaining parts taken from reference TRBV7-8 and TRBJ2-7, reads GAGVSQSPRYKVAKRGQDVALRCDPISGHVSLFWYQQALGQGPEFLTYFQNEAQLDKSGLPSDRFFAERPEGSVSTLKIQRTQQEDSAVYLCASSLVTARSSYEQYFGPGTRLTVT.